This T cell receptor (beta chain) was recorded in a study of regulatory T cells in long-lasting Graves disease. The wider study: Graves' patients, newly diagnosed, had taken antithyroid drugs under 3 months. General study findings and limits: The analysis examined peripheral blood only and excluded thyroid tissue.

Through Arm-PCR of CDR3 regions and iRepertoire HTBI primers, TCR beta libraries were built. Each CDR3 protein is one row after TCRdb ran MiXCR on the multiplex PCR reads. This table holds approximately 210,000 distinct CDR3 sequences, about 18% found once. Time point of the sample: newly diagnosed GD, antithyroid drugs for less than 3 months. The TCR library was made from RNA extracted from PBMCs. Graves' disease diagnosis was established per American Thyroid Association guidelines. This clonotype was seen repeatedly, ten times or more. Its antigen is undetermined. With a much larger clone just one base away, this may be a read error. The germline CDR1 and CDR2 sequences are MNHEY and SMNVEV (reference sequence). The CDR3 length is 15 residues.

This TCR came from a female donor with Graves disease. The rearrangement uses TRBV27 and TRBJ1-2, with 9 positions matching TRBD1. The source was peripheral blood mononuclear cells (PBMCs), collected at new diagnosis, from a patient treated with antithyroid drugs. CDR3 in DNA: TGTGCCAGCAGTTTATTACCGGGACAGGGCTATGGCCACACCTTC. Its protein product is CASSLLPGQGYGHTF.